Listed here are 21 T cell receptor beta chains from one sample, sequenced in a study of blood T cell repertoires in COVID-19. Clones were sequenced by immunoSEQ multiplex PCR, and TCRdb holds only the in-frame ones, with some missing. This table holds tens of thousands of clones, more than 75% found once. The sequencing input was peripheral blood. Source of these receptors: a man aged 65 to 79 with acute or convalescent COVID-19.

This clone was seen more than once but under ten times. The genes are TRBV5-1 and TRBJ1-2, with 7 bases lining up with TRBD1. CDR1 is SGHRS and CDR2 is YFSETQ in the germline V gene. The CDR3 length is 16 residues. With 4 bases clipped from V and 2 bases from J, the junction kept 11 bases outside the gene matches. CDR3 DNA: TGCGCCAGCAGCCCCGGGACAGCCTCCCGCAACTATGGCTACACCTTC. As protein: CASSPGTASRNYGYTF.

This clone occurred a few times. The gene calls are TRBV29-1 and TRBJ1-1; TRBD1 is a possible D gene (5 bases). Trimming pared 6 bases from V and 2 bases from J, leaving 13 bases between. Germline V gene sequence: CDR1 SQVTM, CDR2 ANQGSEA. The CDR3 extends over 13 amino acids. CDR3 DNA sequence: TGCAGCGTCAAAAGTCAGGGAAACACTGAAGCTTTCTTT. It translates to CSVKSQGNTEAFF.

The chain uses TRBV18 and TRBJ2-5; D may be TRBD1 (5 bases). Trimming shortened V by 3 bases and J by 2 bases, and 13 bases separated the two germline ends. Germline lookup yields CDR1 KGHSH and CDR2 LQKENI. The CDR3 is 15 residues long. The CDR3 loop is CASSPLGVSQETQYF. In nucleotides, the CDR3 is TGTGCCAGCTCACCTTTAGGGGTATCTCAAGAGACCCAGTACTTC.

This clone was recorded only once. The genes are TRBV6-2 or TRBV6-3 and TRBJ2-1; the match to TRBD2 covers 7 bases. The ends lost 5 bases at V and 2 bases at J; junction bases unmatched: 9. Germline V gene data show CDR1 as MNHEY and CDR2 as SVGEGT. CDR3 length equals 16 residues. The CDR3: CASSAQSGNPYNEQFF. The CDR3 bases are TGTGCCAGCAGTGCGCAAAGCGGGAATCCCTACAATGAGCAGTTCTTC.

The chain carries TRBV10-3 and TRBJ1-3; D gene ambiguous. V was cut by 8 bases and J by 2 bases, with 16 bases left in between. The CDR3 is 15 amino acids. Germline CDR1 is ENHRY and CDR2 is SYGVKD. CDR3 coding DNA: TGTGCCATCGGCTCGACTACAGTGGCTGGAAACACCATATATTTT. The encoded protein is CAIGSTTVAGNTIYF.

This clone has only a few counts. CDR3 sequence: CASSAPGQGVTEAFF. The CDR3 coding sequence is TGTGCCAGCAGTGCCCCGGGACAGGGTGTGACTGAAGCTTTCTTT. The rearrangement links TRBV25-1 to TRBJ1-1; 9 bases agree with TRBD1. Germline V gene sequence: CDR1 MGHDK, CDR2 SYGVNS. J was trimmed by 5 bases and V by 4 bases; bases with no gene match: 8. This CDR3 comprises 15 residues.

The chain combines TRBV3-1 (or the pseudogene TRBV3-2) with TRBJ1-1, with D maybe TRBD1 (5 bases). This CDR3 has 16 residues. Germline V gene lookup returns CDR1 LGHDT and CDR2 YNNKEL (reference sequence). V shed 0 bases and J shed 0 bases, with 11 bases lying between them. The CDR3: CASSQEGAGLNTEAFF. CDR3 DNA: TGTGCCAGCAGCCAAGAGGGCGCAGGGCTGAACACTGAAGCTTTCTTT.

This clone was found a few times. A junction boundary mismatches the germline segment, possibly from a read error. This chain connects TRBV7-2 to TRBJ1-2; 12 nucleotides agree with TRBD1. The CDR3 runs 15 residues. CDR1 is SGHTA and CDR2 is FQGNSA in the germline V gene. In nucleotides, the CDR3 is TGTGCCAGCAGCTTAGGAACCGGGACAGGGGGCGCGTATCTATTC. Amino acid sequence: CASSLGTGTGGAYLF. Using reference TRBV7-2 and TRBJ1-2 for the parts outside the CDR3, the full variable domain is GAGVSQSPSNKVTEKGKDVELRCDPISGHTALYWYRQSLGQGLEFLIYFQGNSAPDKSGLPSDRFSAERTGGSVSTLTIQRTQQEDSAVYLCASSLGTGTGGAYLFGSGTRLTVV.

The CDR3 sequence is CAWSVSGGDEKLFF. The CDR3 DNA reads as TGTGCCTGGAGTGTTTCTGGAGGGGATGAAAAACTGTTTTTT. V is TRBV30 and J is TRBJ1-4; tentatively, D is TRBD1 (5 bases). The CDR3 spans 14 residues. The germline CDR1 and CDR2 sequences are GTSNPN and SVGIG (reference sequence). Trimming stripped 0 bases from V and 6 bases from J, with 11 bases between.

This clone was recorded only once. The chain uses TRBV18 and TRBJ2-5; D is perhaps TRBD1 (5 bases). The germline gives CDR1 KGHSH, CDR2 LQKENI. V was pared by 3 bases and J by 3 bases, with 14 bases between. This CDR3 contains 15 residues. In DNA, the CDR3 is TGTGCCAGCTCACCCCTCCAGGGCCAGGAAGAGACCCAGTACTTC. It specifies CASSPLQGQEETQYF.

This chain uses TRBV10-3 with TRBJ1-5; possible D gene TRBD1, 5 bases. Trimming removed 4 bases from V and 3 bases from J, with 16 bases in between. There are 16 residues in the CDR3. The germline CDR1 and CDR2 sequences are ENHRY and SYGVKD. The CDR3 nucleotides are TGTGCCATCAGTGGAGGAGTGGACAAGGTCAATCAGCCCCAGCATTTT. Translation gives CAISGGVDKVNQPQHF.

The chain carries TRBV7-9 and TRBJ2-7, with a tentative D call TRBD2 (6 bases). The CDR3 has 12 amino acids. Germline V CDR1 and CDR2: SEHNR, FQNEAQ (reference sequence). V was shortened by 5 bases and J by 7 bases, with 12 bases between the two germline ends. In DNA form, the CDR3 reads TGTGCCAGCAGCCCGGGACTTTGGGAGCAGTACTTC. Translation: CASSPGLWEQYF.

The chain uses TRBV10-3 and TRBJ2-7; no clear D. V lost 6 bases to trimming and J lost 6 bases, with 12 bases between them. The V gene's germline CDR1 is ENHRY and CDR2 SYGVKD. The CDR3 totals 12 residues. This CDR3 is CAISHAVSEQYF. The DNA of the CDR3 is TGTGCCATCAGCCATGCAGTCTCCGAGCAGTACTTC.

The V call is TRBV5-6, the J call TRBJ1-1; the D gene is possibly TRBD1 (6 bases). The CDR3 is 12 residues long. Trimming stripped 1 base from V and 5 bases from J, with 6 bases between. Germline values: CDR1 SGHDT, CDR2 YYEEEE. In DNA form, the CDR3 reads TGTGCCAGCAGCTTGAGGGGGACTGAAGCTTTCTTT. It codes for CASSLRGTEAFF.

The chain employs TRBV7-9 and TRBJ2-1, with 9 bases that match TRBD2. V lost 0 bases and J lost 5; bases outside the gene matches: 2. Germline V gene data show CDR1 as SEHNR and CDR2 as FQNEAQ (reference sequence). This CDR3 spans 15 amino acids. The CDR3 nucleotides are TGTGCCAGCAGCTTAGCTAGCGGGAGTCACAATGAGCAGTTCTTC. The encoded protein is CASSLASGSHNEQFF.

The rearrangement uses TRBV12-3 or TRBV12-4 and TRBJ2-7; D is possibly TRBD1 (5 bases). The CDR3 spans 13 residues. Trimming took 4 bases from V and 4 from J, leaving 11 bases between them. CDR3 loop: CASSSSTVYEQYF. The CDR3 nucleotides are TGTGCCAGCAGTTCATCGACAGTTTACGAGCAGTACTTC.

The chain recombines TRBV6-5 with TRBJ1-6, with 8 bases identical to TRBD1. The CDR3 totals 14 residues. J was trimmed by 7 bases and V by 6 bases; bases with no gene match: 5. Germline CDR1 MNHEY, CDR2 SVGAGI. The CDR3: CASRLGQENSPLHF. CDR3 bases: TGTGCCAGCAGGTTGGGACAGGAAAATTCACCCCTCCACTTT.

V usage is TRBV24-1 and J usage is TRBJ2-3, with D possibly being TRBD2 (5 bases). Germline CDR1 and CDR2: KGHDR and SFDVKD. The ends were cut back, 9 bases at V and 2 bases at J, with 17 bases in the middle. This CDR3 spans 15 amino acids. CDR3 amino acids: CATREVAWDTDTQYF. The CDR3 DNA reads TGTGCCACCCGGGAAGTAGCATGGGACACAGATACGCAGTATTTT.

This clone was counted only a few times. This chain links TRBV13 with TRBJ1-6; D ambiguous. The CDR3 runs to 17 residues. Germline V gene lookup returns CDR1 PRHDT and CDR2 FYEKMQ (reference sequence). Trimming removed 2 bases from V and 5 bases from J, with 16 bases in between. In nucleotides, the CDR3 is TGTGCCAGCAGCTTATCCAATGGCAGACAAGATAATTCACCCCTCCACTTT. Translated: CASSLSNGRQDNSPLHF.

CDR3 region: CASSLGPRGDEQFF. The CDR3 DNA sequence: TGTGCCAGCAGCTTAGGCCCTAGAGGTGATGAGCAGTTCTTC. The V gene is TRBV7-9, the J gene TRBJ2-1, with D hard to call. Looked up from germline, CDR1 is SEHNR and CDR2 is FQNEAQ (reference sequence). V dropped 1 base and J dropped 8 bases, with 12 bases sitting between them. The CDR3 is 14 amino acids. The full variable domain, in which reference TRBV7-9 and TRBJ2-1 provide the parts outside the CDR3, is DTGVSQNPRHKITKRGQNVTFRCDPISEHNRLYWYRQTLGQGPEFLTYFQNEAQLEKSRLLSDRFSAERPKGSFSTLEIQRTEQGDSAMYLCASSLGPRGDEQFFGPGTRLTVL.

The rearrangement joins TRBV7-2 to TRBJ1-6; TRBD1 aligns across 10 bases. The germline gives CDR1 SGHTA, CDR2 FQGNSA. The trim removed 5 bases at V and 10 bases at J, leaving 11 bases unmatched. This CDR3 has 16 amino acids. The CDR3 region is CASSPGTGAPGSPLHF. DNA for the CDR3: TGTGCCAGCAGCCCGGGGACAGGGGCGCCAGGGTCACCCCTCCACTTT. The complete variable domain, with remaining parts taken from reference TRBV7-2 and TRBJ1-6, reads GAGVSQSPSNKVTEKGKDVELRCDPISGHTALYWYRQSLGQGLEFLIYFQGNSAPDKSGLPSDRFSAERTGGSVSTLTIQRTQQEDSAVYLCASSPGTGAPGSPLHFGNGTRLTVT.